The source of this T cell receptor beta chain is a study of T cell changes during pregnancy in multiple sclerosis. The data were produced by immunoSEQ multiplex PCR, yet TCRdb's version contains in-frame clones alone and is incomplete. The sample consists of approximately 22,000 clones, approximately 90% of them appearing once. Germline V gives CDR1 SEHNR, CDR2 FQNEAQ (reference sequence). This CDR3 comprises 18 residues. The V and J ends lost 0 bases and 4 bases, in that order; junction bases with no gene match: 10. The rearrangement uses TRBV7-9 and TRBJ2-1; 9 bases agree with TRBD2. The source material was CD4+ T cells from peripheral blood mononuclear cells, sampled in the first trimester of pregnancy. The receptor's source is a female donor in good health, enrolled as a control in a pregnancy study. The CDR3 DNA is TGTGCCAGCAGCTTAGCGAGGGGGGTAGCGGGAGCTTACAATGAGCAGTTCTTC. Protein: CASSLARGVAGAYNEQFF.